This is a list of T cell receptor beta chains from one sample in a study of OX40 agonist ivuxolimab in advanced cancers. Here immunoSEQ multiplex PCR was the method, and the copy in TCRdb shows in-frame clones only, minus some. Seen here are tens of thousands of clones, around 92% observed once, and the top ten hold roughly 0.5%. Sequencing used CD4+ or CD8+ T cells sorted from blood, obtained in a trial of the OX40 agonist ivuxolimab. All receptors come from an adult with an advanced solid tumor such as melanoma, head and neck, liver or kidney cancer. CDR3s include the opening cysteine and the closing phenylalanine or tryptophan. Fields, in order: CDR3 DNA, CDR3 protein, J gene, V gene, D gene, clone size. D genes are given only for firm matches. The size field is filled for only some rows; it gives once, few, many or a size class.

TGTGCCAGCAGCCTCTACAGGGGTAATTCACCCCTCCACTTT	CASSLYRGNSPLHF	TRBJ1-6	TRBV11-1	TRBD1	.
TGCAGCGTTGTGGGCTCGGAGACCCAGTACTTC	CSVVGSETQYF	TRBJ2-5	TRBV29-1	.	.
TGCGCCAGCAGTGAGGGGGACAGGGGGTATAATTCACCCCTCCACTTT	CASSEGDRGYNSPLHF	TRBJ1-6	TRBV5-1	TRBD1	.
TGTGCCTGGAACCCGGGACTAGCGGGAGGGCCTTCGAGCACAGATACGCAGTATTTT	CAWNPGLAGGPSSTDTQYF	TRBJ2-3	TRBV30	TRBD2	.
TGCGCCAGTAGTATACGGGGTCCCTACGGTGAAAAACTGTTTTTT	CASSIRGPYGEKLFF	TRBJ1-4	TRBV19	.	.
TGTGCCAGCAGCTTCGGTGAGCGGGCCTACGAGCAGTACTTC	CASSFGERAYEQYF	TRBJ2-7	TRBV11-2	.	.
TGTGCCAGCAGCGCGGCCTCCCGCTACGAGCAGTACTTC	CASSAASRYEQYF	TRBJ2-7	TRBV6-5	.	.
TGTGCCAGCAGTTTGAGTGGTAGGGGCTATGGCTACACCTTC	CASSLSGRGYGYTF	TRBJ1-2	TRBV28	.	.
TGTGCCAGCAGCGGCCGGGACCCTCAGAACACTGAAGCTTTCTTT	CASSGRDPQNTEAFF	TRBJ1-1	TRBV11-3	.	.
TGTGCCAGCAGCTTACGAAAAGGACAGCCGCATGGGGAGACCCAGTACTTC	CASSLRKGQPHGETQYF	TRBJ2-5	TRBV11-3	.	.
TGTGCCAGTAGTATTCCTGGACAGGGATGGAGGAACACTGAAGCTTTCTTT	CASSIPGQGWRNTEAFF	TRBJ1-1	TRBV19	TRBD1	.
TGTGCCAGCAGCGTAGGTCAGGGTGGGTACGAGCAGTACTTC	CASSVGQGGYEQYF	TRBJ2-7	TRBV9	.	.
TGTGCCAGCAGTGACAGACCGGGGGGCGAGCAGTACTTC	CASSDRPGGEQYF	TRBJ2-7	TRBV6-1	TRBD2	.
TGCGCCAGCAGCTTGGGTTTGGACAGCCGGAACATTCAGTACTTC	CASSLGLDSRNIQYF	TRBJ2-4	TRBV5-1	.	.
TGTGCCAGCAGTGTATACGCGGGGGTCACAGATACGCAGTATTTT	CASSVYAGVTDTQYF	TRBJ2-3	TRBV2	TRBD2	.
TGTGCCAGCAGCCAATCTAGCACAGATACGCAGTATTTT	CASSQSSTDTQYF	TRBJ2-3	TRBV14	.	.
TGTGCCAGCAAAAAGGGGTCTGGGGCCAACGTCCTGACTTTC	CASKKGSGANVLTF	TRBJ2-6	TRBV6-1	.	.
TGTGCCATGGGGCGGGGGGGTTCCTACGAGCAGTACTTC	CAMGRGGSYEQYF	TRBJ2-7	TRBV10-3	TRBD2	.
TGTGCCAGCAGTGAATTCAGAAACACCGGGGAGCTGTTTTTT	CASSEFRNTGELFF	TRBJ2-2	TRBV25-1	.	.
TGTGCCAGCAGCGTAGGGCCGCTCAGCACAGATACGCAGTATTTT	CASSVGPLSTDTQYF	TRBJ2-3	TRBV9	.	.
TGTGCCAGCAGTGAAGGGACGTACCAAGAGACCCAGTACTTC	CASSEGTYQETQYF	TRBJ2-5	TRBV6-1	.	.
TGTGCCAGCAGCTTAGGACCGGGGCCTTTCTACGAGCAGTACTTC	CASSLGPGPFYEQYF	TRBJ2-7	TRBV7-2	.	.
TGTGCCAGCTCACTTTTACAGGGTCCGGATACGCAGTATTTT	CASSLLQGPDTQYF	TRBJ2-3	TRBV18	.	.
TGCGCCAGCAGCTTGGGTCGCAGGAACACTGAAGCTTTCTTT	CASSLGRRNTEAFF	TRBJ1-1	TRBV5-1	.	.
TGTGCCAGCAGCGTAGGGGGACAGGCGAACACCGGGGAGCTGTTTTTT	CASSVGGQANTGELFF	TRBJ2-2	TRBV9	TRBD1	.
TGTGCCAGCAGCGAGGATGTTTCACCCCTCCACTTT	CASSEDVSPLHF	TRBJ1-6	TRBV7-2	.	.
TGTGCCAGCAGCCCAGGGGGTATCACTGAAGCTTTCTTT	CASSPGGITEAFF	TRBJ1-1	TRBV5-8	TRBD1	.
TGTGCCAGCAGTAGGGTTGGGGTATCCGGGGAGCTGTTTTTT	CASSRVGVSGELFF	TRBJ2-2	TRBV6-5	.	.
TGTGCCAGCAGTGACTTATATCGGACAGGACGGGACGGCTACACCTTC	CASSDLYRTGRDGYTF	TRBJ1-2	TRBV6-4	TRBD1	.
TGTGCCAGCAGCGTAAACGGGGGGACCGGGGAGCTGTTTTTT	CASSVNGGTGELFF	TRBJ2-2	TRBV7-3	TRBD2	.
TGTGCCAGCAGTTACGTCGGACAGGGAAACACCATATATTTT	CASSYVGQGNTIYF	TRBJ1-3	TRBV6-5	.	.
TGTGCCAGCAGTGAAGAGGGACTAGCGGCAGTCTCCTACAATGAGCAGTTCTTC	CASSEEGLAAVSYNEQFF	TRBJ2-1	TRBV2	TRBD2	.
TGTGCCAGCGGCGGCGGAGATACGCAGTATTTT	CASGGGDTQYF	TRBJ2-3	TRBV7-9	.	.
TGTGCCAGCAGTTACAGCCCTCTCGGTGGTGCAAACTATGGCTACACCTTC	CASSYSPLGGANYGYTF	TRBJ1-2	TRBV27	.	.
TGTGCCAGCTCACCAAGCGGACATCAGGGTGACGAGCAGTACTTC	CASSPSGHQGDEQYF	TRBJ2-7	TRBV18	.	.
TGTGCCAGCAGCCCGACTAGCGCGCAAGAGACCCAGTACTTC	CASSPTSAQETQYF	TRBJ2-5	TRBV7-2	TRBD2	once
TGTGCCAGGGGAGAGTTTAGCACTGAAGCTTTCTTT	CARGEFSTEAFF	TRBJ1-1	TRBV2	.	few